The following is a T cell receptor (beta chain) sequence with its context. This sequence may be a read error, since a much larger clone differs from it by one base. In this CDR3 the conserved last residue, phenylalanine or tryptophan, is missing, so a read error is likely. The CDR3 extends over 16 amino acids. Germline V gene lookup returns CDR1 SGHAT and CDR2 FQNNGV. Trimming stripped 0 bases from V and 2 bases from J, with 14 bases between. The data originate from a study of CD8+CD57+ T cells in acquired aplastic anemia. Before being chosen for sequencing, patients had shown CD8+CD57+ cell expansion by flow cytometry. Genomic DNA, the template, was used for profiling of the TCR beta VDJ and CDR3. Via MiXCR, TCRdb re-called the reads, giving one row per CDR3 protein. The sample comprises over 150,000 distinct CDR3 sequences, roughly 48% of which are singletons, and about 3% rests with the top ten.

The origin of this receptor is a human donor with aplastic anemia. The gene calls are TRBV11-2 and TRBJ2-7, with D tentatively TRBD1 or TRBD2 (5 bases each). Sequencing was done on a sample of sorted CD4+, CD8+, or CD8+CD57+ T cells (not recorded which) from PBMCs. CDR3 in amino acids: CASSLEKGPGPYEQYS. As DNA, the CDR3 is TGTGCCAGCAGCTTAGAAAAGGGCCCGGGGCCCTACGAGCAGTACTCC.